One and the same sample provided the 9 T cell receptor beta chains below, sequenced in a study of blood T cells in healthy people across ages. Primed by a sample-barcoded 5' primer and a J-beta primer mix, a second PCR proceeded for about 6 to 11 cycles. MiXCR, applied by TCRdb to the 5' RACE reads, yields one record per CDR3 protein. This sample yields about 1.5 million distinct CDR3 sequences, of which roughly 43% are seen a single time; just over 4% belongs to the top ten. Sequencing used blood. The receptors here all came from a woman aged 18 to 35 in good health.

V gene TRBV9 combines with J gene TRBJ1-2; D gene unclear. Germline V lookup: CDR1 SGDLS, CDR2 YYNGEE. V dropped 3 bases and J dropped 7 bases, with 10 bases sitting between them. The CDR3 spans 12 residues. The CDR3 DNA follows: TGTGCCAGCAGCGCGAACGGACGTGGCTACACCTTC. Protein sequence: CASSANGRGYTF.

DNA of the CDR3: TGTGCCAGCAGGAGGGAGATAGGGTTATACAATGAGCAGTTCTTC. This codes for CASRREIGLYNEQFF. This sequence joins TRBV27 and TRBJ2-1; TRBD2 might be the D (5 bases). CDR3 length: 15 amino acids. V was shortened by 6 bases and J by 4 bases, with 16 bases between the two germline ends. CDR1 and CDR2 (germline): MNHEY, SMNVEV (reference sequence).

V is TRBV4-3 and J is TRBJ2-7; the D gene is possibly TRBD2 (5 bases). Trimming shortened V by 1 base and J by 3 bases, and 10 bases separated the two germline ends. CDR1 is LGHNA, CDR2 YSLEER, per germline. CDR3 length: 14 amino acids. The CDR3 DNA reads TGCGCCAGCAGCCAAGGGCCTCGGGGCTACGAGCAGTACTTC. Its translation: CASSQGPRGYEQYF.

The chain recombines TRBV5-5 with TRBJ2-1; 8 nucleotides match TRBD1. CDR3 length: 16 amino acids. The germline CDR1 and CDR2 sequences are SGHKS and YYEKEE (reference sequence). The trim removed 0 bases at V and 9 bases at J, leaving 11 bases unmatched. CDR3 sequence reads: CASSLVGQGLIGEQFF. CDR3 DNA sequence: TGTGCCAGCAGCTTGGTAGGACAGGGTTTAATAGGTGAGCAGTTCTTC.

Ten or more counts support this clonotype. This chain connects TRBV4-3 to TRBJ2-1; D gene uncertain. Germline V CDR1 and CDR2: LGHNA, YSLEER. This CDR3 spans 11 amino acids. V was cut by 8 bases and J by 6 bases, with 8 bases left in between. In nucleotides, the CDR3 is TGCGCCAGCGGAGCGTTCAATGAGCAGTTCTTC. Translated: CASGAFNEQFF.

This clonotype has more than one count but fewer than ten. The V gene is TRBV7-9, the J gene TRBJ1-6; no firm D call. V lost 3 bases and J 0 bases, leaving 15 bases between the germline ends. Germline-derived CDR1 and CDR2 are SEHNR and FQNEAQ (reference sequence). The length of the CDR3 is 18 residues. As DNA, the CDR3 is TGTGCCAGCAGCTTCTTACCCAAGCGTGACTCCTATAATTCACCCCTCCACTTT. This gives the protein CASSFLPKRDSYNSPLHF.

The chain has TRBV6-2 or TRBV6-3 and TRBJ2-3; 9 nucleotides match TRBD2. V lost 7 bases to trimming and J lost 5 bases; unmatched junction nucleotides: 7. The CDR3 contains 14 residues. The V gene's germline CDR1 is MNHEY and CDR2 SVGEGT. The CDR3 sequence: CASMQRGAVDTQYF. The CDR3 bases are TGTGCCAGCATGCAGCGGGGGGCAGTAGATACGCAGTATTTT.

This clonotype was found a few times. This rearrangement joins TRBV3-1 to TRBJ2-6, with D maybe TRBD1 (5 bases). The CDR3 is 16 amino acids. V gave up 4 bases and J gave up 2 bases, with 12 bases separating them. Germline V gene sequence: CDR1 LGHDT, CDR2 YNNKEL (reference sequence). CDR3 loop: CASSPTVGTGANVLTF. The CDR3 DNA is TGTGCCAGCAGCCCGACAGTAGGGACTGGGGCCAACGTCCTGACTTTC.

The CDR3 DNA reads as TGCAGTGCTGAACGTCGGACAGGCGAGAATTCACCCCTCCACTTT. Its translation: CSAERRTGENSPLHF. The chain uses TRBV20-1 and TRBJ1-6, with 7 bases lining up with TRBD1. The V segment lost 5 bases and the J segment 7 bases; nucleotides outside the gene matches: 11. This CDR3 spans 15 amino acids. CDR1 DFQATT and CDR2 SNEGSKA come from the germline V gene (reference sequence).